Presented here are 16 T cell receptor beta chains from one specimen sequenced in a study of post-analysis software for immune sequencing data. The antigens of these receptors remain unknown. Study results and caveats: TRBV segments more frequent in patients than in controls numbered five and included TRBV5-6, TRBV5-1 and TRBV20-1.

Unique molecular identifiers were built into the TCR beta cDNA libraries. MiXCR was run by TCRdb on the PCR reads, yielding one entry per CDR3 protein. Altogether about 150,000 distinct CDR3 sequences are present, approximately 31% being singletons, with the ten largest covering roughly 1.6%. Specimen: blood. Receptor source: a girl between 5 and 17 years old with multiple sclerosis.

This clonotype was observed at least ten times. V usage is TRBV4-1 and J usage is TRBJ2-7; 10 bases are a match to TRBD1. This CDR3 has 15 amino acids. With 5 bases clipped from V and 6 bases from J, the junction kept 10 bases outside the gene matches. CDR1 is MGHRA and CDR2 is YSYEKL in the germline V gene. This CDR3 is CASSYEGQGLLEQYF. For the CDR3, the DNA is TGCGCCAGCAGCTACGAGGGACAGGGGCTTCTCGAGCAGTACTTC.

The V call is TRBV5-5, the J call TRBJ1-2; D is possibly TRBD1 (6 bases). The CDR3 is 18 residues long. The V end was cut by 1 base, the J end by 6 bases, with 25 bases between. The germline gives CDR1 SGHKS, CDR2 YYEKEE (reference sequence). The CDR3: CASSLLEGFPGQGHGYTF. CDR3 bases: TGTGCCAGCAGCTTGCTCGAAGGGTTCCCGGGACAAGGCCATGGCTACACCTTC.

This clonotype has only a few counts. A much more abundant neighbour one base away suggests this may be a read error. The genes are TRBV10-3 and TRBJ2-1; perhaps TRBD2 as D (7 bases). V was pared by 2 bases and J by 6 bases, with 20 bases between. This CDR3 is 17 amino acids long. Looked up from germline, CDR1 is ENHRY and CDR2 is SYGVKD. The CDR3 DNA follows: TGTGCCATCAGTGAGGATCAGGAGGGGGGGGCGGGCAATGAGCAGTTCTTC. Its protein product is CAISEDQEGGAGNEQFF.

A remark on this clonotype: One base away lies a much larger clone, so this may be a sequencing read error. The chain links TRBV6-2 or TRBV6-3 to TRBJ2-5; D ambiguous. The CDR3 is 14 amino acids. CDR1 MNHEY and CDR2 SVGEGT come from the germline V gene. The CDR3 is CVSSYVGREETQYF. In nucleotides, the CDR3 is TGTGTCAGCAGTTATGTCGGCAGAGAAGAGACCCAGTACTTC.

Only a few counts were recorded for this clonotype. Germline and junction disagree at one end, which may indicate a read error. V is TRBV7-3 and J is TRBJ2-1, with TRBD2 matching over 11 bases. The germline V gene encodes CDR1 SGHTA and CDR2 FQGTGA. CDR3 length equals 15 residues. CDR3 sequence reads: CASSITSGRDNEQFF. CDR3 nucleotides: TGTGCCAGCAGCATAACTAGCGGGAGAGACAATGAGCAGTTCTTC.

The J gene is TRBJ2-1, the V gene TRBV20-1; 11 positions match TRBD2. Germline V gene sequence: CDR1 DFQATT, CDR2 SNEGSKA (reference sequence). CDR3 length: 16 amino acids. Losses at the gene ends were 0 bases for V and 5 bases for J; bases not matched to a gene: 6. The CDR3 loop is CSARDSGLADDNEQFF. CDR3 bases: TGCAGTGCTAGAGATTCGGGACTAGCGGACGACAATGAGCAGTTCTTC.

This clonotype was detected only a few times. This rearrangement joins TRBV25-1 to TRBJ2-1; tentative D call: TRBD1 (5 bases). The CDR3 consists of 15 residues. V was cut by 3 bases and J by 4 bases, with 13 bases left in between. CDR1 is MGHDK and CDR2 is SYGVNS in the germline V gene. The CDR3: CASSDTIAGYNEQFF. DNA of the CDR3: TGTGCCAGCAGTGATACGATCGCAGGGTACAATGAGCAGTTCTTC.

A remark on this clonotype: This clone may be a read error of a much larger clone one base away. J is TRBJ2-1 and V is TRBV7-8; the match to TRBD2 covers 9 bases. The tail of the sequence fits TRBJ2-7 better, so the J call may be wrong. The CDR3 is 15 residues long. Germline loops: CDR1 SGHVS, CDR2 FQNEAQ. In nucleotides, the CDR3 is TGTGCCAGCAGCTTGGCGGGACTAGCACCCAATGAGCAGTACTTC. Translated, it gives CASSLAGLAPNEQYF.

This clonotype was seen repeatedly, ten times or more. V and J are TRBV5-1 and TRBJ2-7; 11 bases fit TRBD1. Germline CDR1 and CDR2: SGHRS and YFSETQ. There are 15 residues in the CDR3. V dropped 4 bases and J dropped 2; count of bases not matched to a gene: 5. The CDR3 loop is CASSRTGGETYEQYF. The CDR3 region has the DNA TGCGCCAGCAGCCGGACAGGGGGCGAGACCTACGAGCAGTACTTC. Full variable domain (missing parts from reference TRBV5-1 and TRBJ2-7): KAGVTQTPRYLIKTRGQQVTLSCSPISGHRSVSWYQQTPGQGLQFLFEYFSETQRNKGNFPGRFSGRQFSNSRSEMNVSTLELGDSALYLCASSRTGGETYEQYFGPGTRLTVT.

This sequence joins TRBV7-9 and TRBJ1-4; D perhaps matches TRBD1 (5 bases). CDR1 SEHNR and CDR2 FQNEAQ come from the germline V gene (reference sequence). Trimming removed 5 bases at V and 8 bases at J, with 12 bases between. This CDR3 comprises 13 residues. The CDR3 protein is CASSPNRFEKLFF. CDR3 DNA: TGTGCCAGCAGCCCCAACAGGTTCGAAAAACTGTTTTTT.

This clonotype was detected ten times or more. In DNA form, the CDR3 reads TGCAGTGCTAGAGGGACAGGGATTAACTATGGCTACACCTTC. It yields the protein CSARGTGINYGYTF. The chain employs TRBV20-1 and TRBJ1-2; 8 bases are shared with TRBD1. This CDR3 is 14 amino acids long. The V and J ends lost 1 base and 1 base, in that order; junction bases with no gene match: 2. The germline CDR1 and CDR2 sequences are DFQATT and SNEGSKA (reference sequence).

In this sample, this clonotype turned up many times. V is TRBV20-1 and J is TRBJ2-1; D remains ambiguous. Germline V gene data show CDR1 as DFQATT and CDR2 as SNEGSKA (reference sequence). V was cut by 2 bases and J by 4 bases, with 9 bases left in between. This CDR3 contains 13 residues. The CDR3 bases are TGCAGTGCTAGACGGCCGACGTACAATGAGCAGTTCTTC. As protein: CSARRPTYNEQFF.

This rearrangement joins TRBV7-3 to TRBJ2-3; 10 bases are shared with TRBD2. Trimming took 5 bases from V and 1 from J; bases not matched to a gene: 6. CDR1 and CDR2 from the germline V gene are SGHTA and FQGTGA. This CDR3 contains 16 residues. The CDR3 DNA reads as TGTGCCAGCAGCCGAATGGGGACTAGCGGCACAGATACGCAGTATTTT. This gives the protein CASSRMGTSGTDTQYF.

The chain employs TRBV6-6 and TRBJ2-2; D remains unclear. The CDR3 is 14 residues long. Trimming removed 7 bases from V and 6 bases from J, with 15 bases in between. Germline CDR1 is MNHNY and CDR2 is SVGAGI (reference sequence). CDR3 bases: TGTGCCAGCACCCCTACGGATAATGCCGGGGAGCTGTTTTTT. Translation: CASTPTDNAGELFF.

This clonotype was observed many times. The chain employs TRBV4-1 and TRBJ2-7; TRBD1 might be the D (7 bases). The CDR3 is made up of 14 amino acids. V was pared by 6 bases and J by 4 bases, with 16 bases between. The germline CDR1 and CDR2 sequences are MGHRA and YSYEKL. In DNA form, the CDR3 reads TGCGCCAGCAGTCGAATCGGGGGACAGTACGAGCAGTACTTC. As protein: CASSRIGGQYEQYF.

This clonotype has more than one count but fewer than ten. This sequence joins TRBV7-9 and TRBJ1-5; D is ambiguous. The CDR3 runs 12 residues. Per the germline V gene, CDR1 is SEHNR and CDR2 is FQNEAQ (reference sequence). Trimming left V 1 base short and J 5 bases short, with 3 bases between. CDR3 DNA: TGTGCCAGCAGCTTAGATGATCAGCCCCAGCATTTT. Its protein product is CASSLDDQPQHF.